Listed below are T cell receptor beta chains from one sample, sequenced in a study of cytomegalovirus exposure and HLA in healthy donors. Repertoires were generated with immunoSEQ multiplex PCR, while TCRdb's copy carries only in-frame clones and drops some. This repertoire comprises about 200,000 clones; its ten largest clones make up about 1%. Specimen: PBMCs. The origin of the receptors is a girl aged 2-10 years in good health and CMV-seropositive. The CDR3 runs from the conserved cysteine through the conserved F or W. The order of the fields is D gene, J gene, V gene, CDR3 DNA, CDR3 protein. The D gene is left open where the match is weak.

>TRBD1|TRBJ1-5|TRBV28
TGTGCCAGCAGGCCGGGACAGCATAATCAGCCCCAGCATTTT
CASRPGQHNQPQHF
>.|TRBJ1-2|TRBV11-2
TGTGCCAGCAGCTTATTTGGGGAAAGGGGTGGCTACACCTTC
CASSLFGERGGYTF
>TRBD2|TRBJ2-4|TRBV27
TGTGCCAGCAGGGTAGCGGGAGGAGACAAAAACATTCAGTACTTC
CASRVAGGDKNIQYF
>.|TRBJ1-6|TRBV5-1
TGCGCCAGCAGCTTGTCCGGGACACCCTATAATTCACCCCTCCACTTT
CASSLSGTPYNSPLHF
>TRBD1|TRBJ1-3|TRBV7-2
TGTGCCAGCAGCCTCCGATGGGACAGGGAGGCTGGAAACACCATATATTTT
CASSLRWDREAGNTIYF
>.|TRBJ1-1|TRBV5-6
TGTGCCAGCAGTATTATGAACACTGAAGCTTTCTTT
CASSIMNTEAFF
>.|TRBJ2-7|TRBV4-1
TGCGCCAGCAGCCAAGATGGCTGGGAGACCACTTACGAGCAGTACTTC
CASSQDGWETTYEQYF
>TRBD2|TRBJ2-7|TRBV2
TGTGCCAGCAGTCGACTAGCGGGAGGGCCCGAGCAGTACTTC
CASSRLAGGPEQYF
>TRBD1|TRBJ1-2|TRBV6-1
TGTGCCAGCAGCGGGACAGCAATTCAAACCTATGGCTACACCTTC
CASSGTAIQTYGYTF
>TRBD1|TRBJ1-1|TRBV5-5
TGTGCCAGCAGCGTATTGCACATGGACAGGGCCCCTAATGAAGCTTTCTTT
CASSVLHMDRAPNEAFF
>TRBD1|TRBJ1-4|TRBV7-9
TGTGCCAGCAGCCGGACAGGGGATGAAAAACTGTTTTTT
CASSRTGDEKLFF
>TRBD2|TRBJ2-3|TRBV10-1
TGCGCCAGCAGTCGGCCCAGCGGGAGCGCAGATACGCAGTATTTT
CASSRPSGSADTQYF
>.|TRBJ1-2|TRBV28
TGTGCCAGCAGTTTAGCCCTATATGGCTACACCTTC
CASSLALYGYTF